This T cell receptor beta chain was recovered during a study of T cell responses to AZD1222 COVID-19 vaccine. Overall study findings and caveats: In a largely white British group with more females than males, clonal diversity was possibly underestimated. There were vaccine-associated CD4 TCRs across spike, dominant at 160-218 and 743-854.

In the case of this clone: Its antigen is not known.

The CDR3 runs to 13 residues. V was trimmed by 6 bases and J by 4 bases, leaving 13 bases between them. Germline values: CDR1 MDHEN, CDR2 SYDVKM. Second-dose timings of about 4 or about 12 weeks were pooled. Sequencing was performed with immunoSEQ multiplex PCR; in TCRdb, only in-frame clones are kept and a portion is missing. Among about 27,000 clones listed, 92% were seen once. This receptor was identified in an adult who received the AZD1222 COVID-19 vaccine. The genes are TRBV28 and TRBJ2-7, with D maybe TRBD2 (6 bases). This material consisted of peripheral blood, taken 28 days after the second AZD1222 dose. Here the CDR3 reads CASSSPTRYEQYF. CDR3 DNA: TGTGCCAGCAGCTCGCCGACTAGATACGAGCAGTACTTC.